The 26 T cell receptor beta chains below come from one sample, sequenced in a study of cytomegalovirus exposure and HLA in healthy donors. The study ran its PCR with 60 Vbeta and 13 Jbeta primers. Using immunoSEQ multiplex PCR, the repertoire was profiled, and TCRdb retains in-frame clones only, with some absent. The sample lists 90,000 to 120,000 clones; over 75% were seen once. Sequenced material: PBMCs. The receptors originated from a woman under 30 in good health and CMV-seropositive.

This chain connects TRBV28 to TRBJ1-1, with D perhaps matching TRBD1 (6 bases). V gave up 2 bases and J gave up 6 bases, with 13 bases separating them. Germline-derived CDR1 and CDR2 are MDHEN and SYDVKM. This CDR3 spans 14 amino acids. The CDR3 region has the DNA TGTGCCAGCAGTTTAGGGACACCTATCCCTGAAGCTTTCTTT. Residues: CASSLGTPIPEAFF.

The rearrangement links TRBV9 to TRBJ1-2; 8 bases fit TRBD1. The germline V gene has CDR1 SGDLS and CDR2 YYNGEE. The CDR3 length is 14 residues. Trimming cost V 2 bases and J 4 bases; bases outside gene matches: 4. The CDR3 loop is CASSVGQESYGYTF. The CDR3 nucleotides are TGTGCCAGCAGCGTGGGACAGGAAAGCTATGGCTACACCTTC.

The chain carries TRBV28 and TRBJ1-5; D unclear. The CDR3 is 16 residues long. The germline V gene encodes CDR1 MDHEN and CDR2 SYDVKM. V gave up 3 bases and J gave up 1 base, with 13 bases separating them. CDR3 in amino acids: CASSLVNGISNQPQHF. CDR3 bases: TGTGCCAGCAGTTTGGTTAACGGGATCAGCAATCAGCCCCAGCATTTT.

This chain connects TRBV11-3 to TRBJ1-1; 9 bases fit TRBD1. The CDR3 is 18 amino acids. Germline V gene data show CDR1 as SGHNT and CDR2 as YENEEA. Unmatched junction bases numbered 12, after V lost 4 bases and J lost 0 bases. This CDR3 reads CASSSSPTGGKVNTEAFF. CDR3 in DNA: TGTGCCAGCAGCTCCTCGCCGACAGGGGGGAAAGTGAACACTGAAGCTTTCTTT.

This chain uses TRBV19 with TRBJ2-3; 10 bases map to TRBD2. Germline V gene lookup returns CDR1 LNHDA and CDR2 SQIVND (reference sequence). The ends lost 3 bases at V and 4 bases at J; junction bases unmatched: 7. The CDR3 has 16 amino acids. The CDR3 DNA follows: TGTGCCAGTAGTATGTCTAGCGGGAGTAGCGCAGATACGCAGTATTTT. This encodes CASSMSSGSSADTQYF.

This clone was observed a handful of times. The chain combines TRBV10-3 with TRBJ1-1, with TRBD1 matching over 9 bases. Unmatched junction bases numbered 4, after V lost 8 bases and J lost 0 bases. The germline CDR1 and CDR2 sequences are ENHRY and SYGVKD. The CDR3 runs 14 residues. CDR3: CAISGTGMNTEAFF. CDR3 nucleotide sequence: TGTGCCATCTCCGGGACAGGGATGAACACTGAAGCTTTCTTT.

V usage is TRBV6-5 and J usage is TRBJ1-2; weak D call: TRBD1 (5 bases). Germline CDR1 is MNHEY and CDR2 is SVGAGI. The CDR3 runs 15 residues. V was pared by 7 bases and J by 3 bases, with 18 bases between. The CDR3 nucleotides are TGTGCCAGCACCCCCGTGGGGGGTGATTACTATGGCTACACCTTC. Protein sequence: CASTPVGGDYYGYTF.

The V and J genes are TRBV6-5 and TRBJ2-1, with D maybe TRBD2 (5 bases). V dropped 6 bases and J dropped 4 bases, with 10 bases sitting between them. There are 13 residues in the CDR3. The germline V gene encodes CDR1 MNHEY and CDR2 SVGAGI. CDR3 sequence: CASRRDFYNEQFF. The CDR3 DNA is TGTGCCAGCAGACGGGATTTTTACAATGAGCAGTTCTTC.

This chain connects TRBV18 to TRBJ2-7; 14 bases align to TRBD2. Trimming removed 3 bases from V and 3 bases from J; junction bases left unmatched: 1. CDR1 and CDR2 from the germline V gene are KGHSH and LQKENI. There are 15 residues in the CDR3. CDR3 in DNA: TGTGCCAGCTCACCTGGGACTAGCGGGAGCTACGAGCAGTACTTC. The encoded protein is CASSPGTSGSYEQYF. The full variable domain, completed using reference TRBV18 and TRBJ2-7, is NAGVMQNPRHLVRRRGQEARLRCSPMKGHSHVYWYRQLPEEGLKFMVYLQKENIIDESGMPKERFSAEFPKEGPSILRIQQVVRGDSAAYFCASSPGTSGSYEQYFGPGTRLTVT.

V usage is TRBV5-1 and J usage is TRBJ2-3; TRBD1 agrees at 7 bases. This CDR3 has 14 amino acids. V dropped 6 bases and J dropped 3; count of bases not matched to a gene: 7. The germline V gene has CDR1 SGHRS and CDR2 YFSETQ. The CDR3 bases are TGCGCCAGCATCGAAGGACAGGTTACAGATACGCAGTATTTT. Translating gives CASIEGQVTDTQYF. The full variable domain, completed using reference TRBV5-1 and TRBJ2-3, is KAGVTQTPRYLIKTRGQQVTLSCSPISGHRSVSWYQQTPGQGLQFLFEYFSETQRNKGNFPGRFSGRQFSNSRSEMNVSTLELGDSALYLCASIEGQVTDTQYFGPGTRLTVL.

V is TRBV30 and J is TRBJ1-5; 8 positions match TRBD1. CDR3 length: 15 amino acids. In germline, CDR1 is GTSNPN, CDR2 SVGIG (reference sequence). With V trimmed by 0 bases and J by 4 bases, 5 bases remained unmatched. The CDR3 loop reads CAWSVGQGANQPQHF. The CDR3 DNA sequence: TGTGCCTGGAGTGTAGGGCAGGGGGCGAATCAGCCCCAGCATTTT.

The chain employs TRBV20-1 and TRBJ2-7, with D possibly TRBD1 on 6 matching bases. This CDR3 spans 10 amino acids. Trimming cost V 5 bases and J 8 bases, with 10 bases left between them. CDR1 is DFQATT and CDR2 is SNEGSKA in the germline V gene (reference sequence). The CDR3 nucleotides read TGCAGTGCTCGAAGGGACAAGCAGTACTTC. Protein sequence: CSARRDKQYF.

The genes are TRBV21-1 and TRBJ2-5; the DNA was not compared with TRBD2, the D call given in the table. TRBV21-1 is a recognized pseudogene. The CDR3 is 16 amino acids. CDR3 DNA: TGTGCCAGCAGCCTAAGACTAGCGGGAGGGCAAGAGACCCAGTACTTC. Residues: CASSLRLAGGQETQYF.

This CDR3 is CASSATSGSYNEQFF. The CDR3 DNA reads as TGCGCCAGCAGCGCTACTAGCGGTTCCTACAATGAGCAGTTCTTC. J is TRBJ2-1 and V is TRBV5-1, with 8 bases aligning to TRBD2. The junction had 4 bases not matched to a gene; V was cut back by 4 bases and J by 1 base. The CDR3 runs to 15 residues. The germline gives CDR1 SGHRS, CDR2 YFSETQ.

This chain joins TRBV2 and TRBJ2-7, with a possible D match to TRBD1 (6 bases). Looked up from germline, CDR1 is SNHLY and CDR2 is FYNNEI. V was pared by 6 bases and J by 1 base, with 13 bases between. This CDR3 contains 14 residues. In DNA, the CDR3 is TGTGCCAGCAGCCTACCACAGGGTTCCTACGAGCAGTACTTC. Translated: CASSLPQGSYEQYF.

There are a few counts of this clone. V usage is TRBV2 and J usage is TRBJ1-1, with 9 bases matching TRBD1. Germline V gives CDR1 SNHLY, CDR2 FYNNEI. CDR3 length: 14 amino acids. V lost 6 bases and J lost 1; bases outside the gene matches: 3. This CDR3 is CASRWGQGNTEAFF. As DNA, the CDR3 is TGTGCCAGCAGATGGGGACAGGGGAACACTGAAGCTTTCTTT.

The chain has TRBV19 and TRBJ2-1, with TRBD2 matching over 7 bases. V dropped 0 bases and J dropped 7; count of bases not matched to a gene: 3. CDR3 size: 14 residues. CDR1 is LNHDA, CDR2 SQIVND, per germline (reference sequence). In nucleotides, the CDR3 is TGTGCCAGTAGTATAGAGGGGGGAGGGAATGAGCAGTTCTTC. This translates into CASSIEGGGNEQFF.

The rearrangement joins TRBV5-6 to TRBJ2-7, with D possibly TRBD1 on 5 matching bases. V was clipped by 3 bases and J by 5 bases, with 9 bases between them. CDR1 is SGHDT and CDR2 is YYEEEE in the germline V gene. The CDR3 consists of 12 residues. The CDR3 is CASSSQGHEQYF. In DNA form, the CDR3 reads TGTGCCAGCAGCTCCCAGGGTCACGAGCAGTACTTC.

As for this clone: The identical CDR3 is also encoded by other nucleotide sequences in the sample. The chain carries TRBV30 and TRBJ1-1; D is perhaps TRBD1 (5 bases). V was trimmed by 4 bases and J by 1 base, leaving 10 bases between them. Germline assignment: CDR1 GTSNPN and CDR2 SVGIG (reference sequence). This CDR3 contains 13 residues. CDR3 region: CAWKGQGNTEAFF. The CDR3 DNA sequence: TGTGCCTGGAAGGGGCAGGGGAACACTGAAGCTTTCTTT.

The rearrangement links TRBV6-5 to TRBJ2-3, with 9 positions matching TRBD2. The CDR3 is 15 amino acids. V dropped 5 bases and J dropped 0; count of bases not matched to a gene: 3. Germline V gene lookup returns CDR1 MNHEY and CDR2 SVGAGI. CDR3 amino acids: CASSRLAESTDTQYF. CDR3 bases: TGTGCCAGCAGTAGACTAGCGGAGAGCACAGATACGCAGTATTTT.

Ten or more counts support this clone. The same CDR3 can be traced to other DNA sequences in this sample. The V and J genes are TRBV15 and TRBJ2-5, with 8 bases lining up with TRBD1. Trimming removed 0 bases from V and 3 bases from J; junction bases left unmatched: 0. Germline values: CDR1 LNHNV, CDR2 YYDKDF (reference sequence). The CDR3 loop spans 14 amino acids. CDR3: CATSRETGEETQYF. The CDR3 bases are TGTGCCACCAGCAGAGAGACAGGGGAAGAGACCCAGTACTTC.

Here the CDR3 reads CASSYSRPGATQYF. Here the CDR3 DNA reads TGTGCCAGCAGTTACTCTAGGCCCGGAGCTACGCAGTATTTT. The J gene is TRBJ2-3, the V gene TRBV6-6; D is unclear. There are 14 residues in the CDR3. Trimming left V 0 bases short and J 8 bases short, with 12 bases between. Per germline, CDR1 MNHNY and CDR2 SVGAGI (reference sequence).

This clone has more than one count but fewer than ten. The CDR3 bases are TGTGCCAGCAGTGAGCAGGGGGCCTGGCAGCCCCAGCATTTT. This sequence encodes CASSEQGAWQPQHF. The chain has TRBV2 and TRBJ1-5; TRBD1 matches 8 bases. This CDR3 region has 14 residues. Unmatched junction bases numbered 5, after V lost 3 bases and J lost 7 bases. Germline-derived CDR1 and CDR2 are SNHLY and FYNNEI.

The chain couples TRBV11-2 to TRBJ2-4; tentative D call: TRBD2 (6 bases). Trimming left V 7 bases short and J 0 bases short, with 13 bases between. CDR3 length: 15 residues. Germline CDR1 reads SGHAT; CDR2 reads FQNNGV. The CDR3 DNA reads TGTGCCAGCAACCACCCGGGACTAGCCAAAAACATTCAGTACTTC. Translation: CASNHPGLAKNIQYF.

The chain recombines TRBV27 with TRBJ1-1; D not certain. The CDR3 spans 13 residues. CDR1 is MNHEY, CDR2 SMNVEV, per germline (reference sequence). Between the trimmed V and J ends, which lost 3 bases and 4 bases, there was a span of 9 bases. The CDR3 DNA reads as TGTGCCAGCAGTTTTTTACAGATCACTGAAGCTTTCTTT. It is translated as CASSFLQITEAFF.

V is TRBV5-1 and J is TRBJ1-2; a weak D match, TRBD1 (6 bases). Germline V gene lookup returns CDR1 SGHRS and CDR2 YFSETQ. The CDR3 covers 13 residues. The ends were cut back, 3 bases at V and 6 bases at J, with 12 bases in the middle. CDR3 bases: TGCGCCAGCAGCTCCCAGGGGCTAGATGGCTACACCTTC. Its translation is CASSSQGLDGYTF.